This is a list of T cell receptor beta chains from one sample in a study of blood T cells in healthy people across ages. One entry per CDR3 protein results from TCRdb running MiXCR on the 5' RACE reads. The sample has around 870,000 distinct CDR3 sequences, 25% to 35% seen once; the top ten hold 17%. Sequenced material: blood. These receptor sequences come from a woman over 75 in good health. Both conserved end residues are part of each CDR3. D genes are given only for firm matches. Rows may omit the clone size; those that give it use once, few, many or a size class.

>.|TRBV12-3/TRBV12-4|TRBJ1-2|.
CASSFRLTVSSNYGYTF
TGTGCCAGCAGTTTCCGATTGACGGTATCGTCCAACTATGGCTACACCTTC
>few|TRBV27|TRBJ2-3|.
CASRGKASTDTQYF
TGTGCCAGCAGGGGGAAGGCTAGCACAGATACGCAGTATTTT
>.|TRBV4-3|TRBJ1-3|TRBD1
CASSQSRVRGLGNTIYF
TGCGCCAGCAGCCAAAGTAGAGTAAGGGGGCTTGGAAACACCATATATTTT
>many|TRBV27|TRBJ2-3|.
CASRTNGGLLTDTQYF
TGTGCCAGCAGGACTAACGGGGGGCTCCTTACAGATACGCAGTATTTT
>.|TRBV18|TRBJ1-4|.
CASSPWNPTNEKLFF
TGTGCCAGCTCACCCTGGAACCCAACTAATGAAAAACTGTTTTTT
>.|TRBV5-5|TRBJ1-2|TRBD1
CASSSTGASYGYTF
TGTGCCAGCAGCTCTACAGGGGCGAGTTATGGCTACACCTTC
>many|TRBV11-2|TRBJ2-3|.
CASSLGWYTDTQYF
TGTGCCAGCAGTCTTGGGTGGTATACAGATACGCAGTATTTT
>many|TRBV7-2|TRBJ1-2|.
CASSLGLYNYGYTF
TGTGCCAGCAGCTTAGGGCTCTATAACTATGGCTACACCTTC
>many|TRBV5-6|TRBJ2-6|.
CASTLGGANVLTF
TGTGCCAGCACTCTAGGAGGGGCCAACGTCCTGACTTTC
>.|TRBV24-1|TRBJ2-6|.
CVTSVGRSGANVLTF
TGTGTCACCAGTGTCGGGAGAAGTGGGGCCAACGTCCTGACTTTC
>once|TRBV5-1|TRBJ2-5|.
CASSRLATKETQYF
TGCGCCAGCAGCCGGCTGGCGACCAAAGAGACCCAGTACTTC
>few|TRBV27|TRBJ2-7|TRBD1
CASSTSTGGEQYF
TGTGCCAGCAGTACCTCGACAGGGGGAGAGCAGTACTTC
>.|TRBV2|TRBJ2-2|.
CASSEVRRTGELFF
TGTGCCAGCAGTGAGGTGCGGAGGACCGGGGAGCTGTTTTTT
>many|TRBV12-3/TRBV12-4|TRBJ2-3|.
CASSLSRVVTQYF
TGTGCCAGCAGTTTATCGCGAGTTGTTACGCAGTATTTT
>.|TRBV6-6|TRBJ1-2|.
CASSFQGGVGYTF
TGTGCCAGCAGCTTCCAGGGTGGGGTTGGCTACACCTTC
>many|TRBV5-1|TRBJ2-7|TRBD2
CASSLGGGPEEQYF
TGCGCCAGCAGCTTGGGCGGGGGGCCAGAGGAGCAGTACTTC
>.|TRBV6-5|TRBJ1-4|TRBD1
CASSYAPLQGISEKLFF
TGTGCCAGCAGTTACGCCCCGTTACAGGGGATTAGTGAAAAACTGTTTTTT
>many|TRBV27|TRBJ2-3|.
CASRLQGFTDTQYF
TGTGCCAGCAGACTCCAGGGGTTCACAGATACGCAGTATTTT
>many|TRBV2|TRBJ2-7|TRBD2
CASRVSGGGAREQYF
TGTGCCAGCAGGGTTTCCGGCGGGGGGGCTCGCGAGCAGTACTTC
>few|TRBV4-1|TRBJ1-5|.
CASSQVGEGRSSGPQHF
TGCGCCAGCAGCCAAGTTGGAGAGGGGCGCTCCTCGGGGCCCCAGCATTTT
>.|TRBV24-1|TRBJ2-5|TRBD2
CATSDTSGDQETQYF
TGTGCCACCAGTGACACTAGCGGGGATCAAGAGACCCAGTACTTC
>.|TRBV12-3/TRBV12-4|TRBJ2-3|.
CASTYRGGDTQYF
TGTGCCAGCACCTACCGAGGAGGAGATACGCAGTATTTT
>many|TRBV5-1|TRBJ1-2|.
CASSLGQSNYGYTF
TGCGCCAGCAGCTTAGGACAGTCTAACTATGGCTACACCTTC
>.|TRBV13|TRBJ1-6|TRBD1
CASSRRTGGAASPLHF
TGTGCCAGCAGCCGACGAACAGGGGGCGCAGCCTCACCCCTCCACTTT
>.|TRBV7-6|TRBJ2-7|.
CASSQRTRNEQYF
TGTGCCAGCAGCCAAAGGACCCGTAATGAGCAGTACTTC
>few|TRBV12-3/TRBV12-4|TRBJ2-1|.
CASSFDQVGNEQFF
TGTGCCAGCAGTTTTGATCAGGTTGGCAATGAGCAGTTCTTC
>many|TRBV7-9|TRBJ2-5|.
CASTVQGQETQYF
TGTGCCAGCACAGTGCAGGGCCAAGAGACCCAGTACTTC
>few|TRBV9|TRBJ1-3|.
CASSVGGNSGNTIYF
TGTGCCAGCAGCGTCGGGGGGAACTCTGGAAACACCATATATTTT
>many|TRBV2|TRBJ2-2|.
CASGIYEAGELFF
TGTGCCAGCGGGATCTACGAGGCCGGGGAGCTGTTTTTT
>.|TRBV6-1|TRBJ2-2|.
CASSSNDRSHGELFF
TGTGCCAGCAGCAGCAACGACAGATCCCACGGGGAGCTGTTTTTT
>many|TRBV5-1|TRBJ2-1|.
CASSLTPSPEDEQFF
TGCGCCAGCAGCTTAACGCCGAGCCCCGAGGATGAGCAGTTCTTC
>.|TRBV15|TRBJ2-5|.
CATSNPIGAREMWTQYF
TGTGCCACCAGCAACCCGATCGGGGCCAGGGAAATGTGGACCCAGTACTTC
>.|TRBV9|TRBJ2-3|.
CASSGRVASTDTQYF
TGTGCCAGCAGCGGTAGGGTGGCTAGCACAGATACGCAGTATTTT
>.|TRBV7-2|TRBJ1-6|.
CASGLGDRNNSPLHF
TGTGCCAGCGGCTTGGGGGACCGAAATAATTCACCCCTCCACTTT
>few|TRBV11-2|TRBJ2-1|.
CASSSKRGGVCGEQFF
TGTGCCAGCAGCTCTAAAAGAGGGGGGGTATGCGGTGAGCAGTTCTTC
>few|TRBV2|TRBJ2-3|TRBD2
CASSESLAGGDTQYF
TGTGCCAGCAGTGAATCCCTAGCGGGGGGTGATACGCAGTATTTT
>.|TRBV20-1|TRBJ2-7|.
CSASISYEQYF
TGCAGTGCTAGTATCTCCTACGAGCAGTACTTC
>.|TRBV12-3/TRBV12-4|TRBJ2-7|.
CASSSWGYEQYF
TGTGCCAGCAGTTCATGGGGCTACGAGCAGTACTTC
>many|TRBV20-1|TRBJ2-7|TRBD1
CSASSTGGAYEQYF
TGCAGTGCTTCATCTACAGGGGGCGCGTACGAGCAGTACTTC
>.|TRBV7-6|TRBJ2-7|TRBD1
CASSKKRDSISYEQYF
TGTGCCAGCAGTAAAAAGAGGGACAGTATCTCCTACGAGCAGTACTTC
>.|TRBV20-1|TRBJ2-4|.
CSVGLGINIQYF
TGCAGTGTGGGTCTGGGGATAAACATTCAGTACTTC